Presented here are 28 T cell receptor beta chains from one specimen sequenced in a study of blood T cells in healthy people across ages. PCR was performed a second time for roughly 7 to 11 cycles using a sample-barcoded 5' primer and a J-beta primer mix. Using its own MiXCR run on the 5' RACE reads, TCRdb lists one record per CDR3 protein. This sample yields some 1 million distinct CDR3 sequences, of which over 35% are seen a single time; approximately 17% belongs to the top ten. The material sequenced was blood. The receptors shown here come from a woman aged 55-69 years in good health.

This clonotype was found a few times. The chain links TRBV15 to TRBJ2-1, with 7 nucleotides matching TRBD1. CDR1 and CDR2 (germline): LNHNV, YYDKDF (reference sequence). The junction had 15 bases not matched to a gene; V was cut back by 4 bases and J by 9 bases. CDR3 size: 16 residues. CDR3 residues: CATSIRAVEQGPEQFF. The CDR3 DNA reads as TGTGCCACCAGCATCCGGGCAGTGGAACAGGGGCCTGAGCAGTTCTTC.

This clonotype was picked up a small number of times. CDR3 loop: CASSFSQGGYTDTQYF. The CDR3 DNA sequence: TGCGCCAGCAGCTTTTCACAGGGAGGTTACACAGATACGCAGTATTTT. The chain carries TRBV5-1 and TRBJ2-3; D possibly uses TRBD1 or TRBD2 (6 bases each). Per the germline V gene, CDR1 is SGHRS and CDR2 is YFSETQ. Deletions cut 2 bases from V and 2 bases from J, with 15 bases between. The CDR3 spans 16 residues.

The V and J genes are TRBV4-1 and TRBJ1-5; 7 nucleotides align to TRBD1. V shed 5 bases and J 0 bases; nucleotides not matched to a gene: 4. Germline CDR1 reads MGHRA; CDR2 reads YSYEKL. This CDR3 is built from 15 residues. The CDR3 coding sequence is TGCGCCAGCAGCACCCGGGACAGTAGCAATCAGCCCCAGCATTTT. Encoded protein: CASSTRDSSNQPQHF.

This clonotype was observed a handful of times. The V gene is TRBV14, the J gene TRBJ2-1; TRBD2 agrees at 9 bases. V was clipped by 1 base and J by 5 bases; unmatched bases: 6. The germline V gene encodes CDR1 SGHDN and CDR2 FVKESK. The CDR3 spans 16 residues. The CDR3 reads CASSQVSLAGNNEQFF. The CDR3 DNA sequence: TGTGCCAGCAGCCAAGTAAGCCTAGCGGGAAACAATGAGCAGTTCTTC.

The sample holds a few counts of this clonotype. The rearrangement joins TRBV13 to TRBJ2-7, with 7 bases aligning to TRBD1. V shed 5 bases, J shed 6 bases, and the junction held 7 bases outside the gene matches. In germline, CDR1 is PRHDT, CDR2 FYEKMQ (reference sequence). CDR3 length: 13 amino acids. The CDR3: CASSPGQSSEQYF. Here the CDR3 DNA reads TGTGCCAGCAGCCCGGGACAGTCGTCCGAGCAGTACTTC.

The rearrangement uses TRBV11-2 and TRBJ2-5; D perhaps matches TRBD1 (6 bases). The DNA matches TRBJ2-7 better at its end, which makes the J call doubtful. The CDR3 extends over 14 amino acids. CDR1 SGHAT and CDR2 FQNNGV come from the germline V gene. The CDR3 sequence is CASSLGTDLYEQYF. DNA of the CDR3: TGTGCCAGCAGCTTAGGGACAGATCTTTACGAGCAGTACTTC.

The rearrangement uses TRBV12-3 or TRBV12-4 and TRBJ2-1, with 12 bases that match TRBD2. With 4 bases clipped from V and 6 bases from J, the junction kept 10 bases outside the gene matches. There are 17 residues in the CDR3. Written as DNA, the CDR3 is TGTGCCAGCAGTTCGCGGAGGGGGGGACTAGCGGGCAATGAGCAGTTCTTC. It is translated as CASSSRRGGLAGNEQFF.

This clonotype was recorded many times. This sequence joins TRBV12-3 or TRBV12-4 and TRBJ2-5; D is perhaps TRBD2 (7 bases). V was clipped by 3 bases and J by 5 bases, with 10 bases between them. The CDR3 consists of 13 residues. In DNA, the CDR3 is TGTGCCAGCAGTTTGGGGGGGCTGGAGACCCAGTACTTC. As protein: CASSLGGLETQYF.

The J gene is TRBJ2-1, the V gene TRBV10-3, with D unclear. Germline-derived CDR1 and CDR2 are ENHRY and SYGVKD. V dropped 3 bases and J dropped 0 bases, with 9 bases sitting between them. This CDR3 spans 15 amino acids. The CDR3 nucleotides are TGTGCCATCAGTGACGGTGGCGACTCCTACAATGAGCAGTTCTTC. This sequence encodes CAISDGGDSYNEQFF.

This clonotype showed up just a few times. The CDR3 protein is CASSADNSYEQYF. The DNA for the CDR3 is TGTGCCAGCAGCGCGGACAACTCCTACGAGCAGTACTTC. V usage is TRBV9 and J usage is TRBJ2-7, with D perhaps TRBD1 (5 bases). The V and J ends lost 3 bases and 0 bases respectively, with 7 bases between them. Germline CDR1 SGDLS, CDR2 YYNGEE. This CDR3 comprises 13 residues.

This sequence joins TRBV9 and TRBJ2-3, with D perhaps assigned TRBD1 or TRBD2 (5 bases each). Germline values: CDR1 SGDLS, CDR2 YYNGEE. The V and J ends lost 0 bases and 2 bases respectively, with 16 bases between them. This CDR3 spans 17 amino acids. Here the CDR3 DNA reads TGTGCCAGCAGCGTAGGGAGGACATTCCCTTACACAGATACGCAGTATTTT. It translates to CASSVGRTFPYTDTQYF.

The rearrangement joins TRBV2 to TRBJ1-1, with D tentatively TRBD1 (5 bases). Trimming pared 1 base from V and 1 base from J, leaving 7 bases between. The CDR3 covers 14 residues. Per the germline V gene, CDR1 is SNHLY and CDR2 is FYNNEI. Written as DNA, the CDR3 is TGTGCCAGCAGTGAAGGGGGGGGGAACACTGAAGCTTTCTTT. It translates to CASSEGGGNTEAFF.

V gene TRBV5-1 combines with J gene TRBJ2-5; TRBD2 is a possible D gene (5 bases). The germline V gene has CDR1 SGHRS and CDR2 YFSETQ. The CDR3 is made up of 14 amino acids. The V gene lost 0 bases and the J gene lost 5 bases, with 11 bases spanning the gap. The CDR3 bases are TGCGCCAGCAGCTTGGAAGACGCGGGTGAGACCCAGTACTTC. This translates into CASSLEDAGETQYF. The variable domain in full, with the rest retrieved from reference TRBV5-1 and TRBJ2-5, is KAGVTQTPRYLIKTRGQQVTLSCSPISGHRSVSWYQQTPGQGLQFLFEYFSETQRNKGNFPGRFSGRQFSNSRSEMNVSTLELGDSALYLCASSLEDAGETQYFGPGTRLLVL.

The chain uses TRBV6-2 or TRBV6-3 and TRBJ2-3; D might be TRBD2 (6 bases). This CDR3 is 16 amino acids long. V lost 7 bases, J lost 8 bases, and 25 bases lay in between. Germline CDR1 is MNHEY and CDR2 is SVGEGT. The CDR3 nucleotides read TGTGCCAGCAAAAAACTGCGGGACTCTCACACAAGTACGCAGTATTTT. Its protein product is CASKKLRDSHTSTQYF.

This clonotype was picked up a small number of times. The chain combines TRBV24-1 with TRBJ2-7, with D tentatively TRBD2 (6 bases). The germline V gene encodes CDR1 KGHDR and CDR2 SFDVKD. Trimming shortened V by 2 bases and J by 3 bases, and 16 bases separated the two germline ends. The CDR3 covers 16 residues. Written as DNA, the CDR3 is TGTGCCACCAGTGATTCCCGGGACCGGGGGTACTACGAGCAGTACTTC. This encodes CATSDSRDRGYYEQYF.

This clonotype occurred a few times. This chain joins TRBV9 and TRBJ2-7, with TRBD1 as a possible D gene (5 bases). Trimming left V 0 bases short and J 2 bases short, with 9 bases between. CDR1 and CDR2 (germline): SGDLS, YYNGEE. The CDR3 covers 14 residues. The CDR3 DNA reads TGTGCCAGCAGCGTAGATCCAGGGACCTACGAGCAGTACTTC. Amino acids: CASSVDPGTYEQYF.

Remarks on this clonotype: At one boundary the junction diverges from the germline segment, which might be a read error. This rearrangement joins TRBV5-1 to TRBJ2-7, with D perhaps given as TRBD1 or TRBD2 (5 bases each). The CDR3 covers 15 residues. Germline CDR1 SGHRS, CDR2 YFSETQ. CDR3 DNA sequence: TGCGCCAACAGCTTGGAAGGGACCGCCTCCTACGAGCAGTACTTC. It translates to CANSLEGTASYEQYF.

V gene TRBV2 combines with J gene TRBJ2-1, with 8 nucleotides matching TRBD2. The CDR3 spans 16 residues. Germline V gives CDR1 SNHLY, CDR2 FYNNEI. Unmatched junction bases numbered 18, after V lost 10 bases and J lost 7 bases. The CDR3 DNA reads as TGTGCCACCAAGACGTCCGGACTAGCCTTGTGGAATGAGCAGTTCTTC. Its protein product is CATKTSGLALWNEQFF.

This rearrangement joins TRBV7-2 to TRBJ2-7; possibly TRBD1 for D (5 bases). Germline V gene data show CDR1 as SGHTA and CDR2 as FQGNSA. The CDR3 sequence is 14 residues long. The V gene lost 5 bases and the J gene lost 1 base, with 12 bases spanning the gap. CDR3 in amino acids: CASSLNRKSYEQYF. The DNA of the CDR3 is TGTGCCAGCAGCCTGAACAGGAAATCCTACGAGCAGTACTTC.

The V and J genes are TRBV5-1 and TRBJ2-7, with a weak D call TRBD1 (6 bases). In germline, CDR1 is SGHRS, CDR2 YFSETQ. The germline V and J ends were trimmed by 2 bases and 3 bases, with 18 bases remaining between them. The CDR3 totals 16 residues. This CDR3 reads CASSFHDDRSNYEQYF. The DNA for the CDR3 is TGCGCCAGCAGCTTTCACGACGACAGGTCGAACTACGAGCAGTACTTC.

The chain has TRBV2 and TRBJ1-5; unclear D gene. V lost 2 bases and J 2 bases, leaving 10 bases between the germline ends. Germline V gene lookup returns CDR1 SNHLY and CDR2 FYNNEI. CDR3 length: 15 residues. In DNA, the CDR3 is TGTGCCAGCAGTGAATCGCGTATAGGCAATCAGCCCCAGCATTTT. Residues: CASSESRIGNQPQHF.

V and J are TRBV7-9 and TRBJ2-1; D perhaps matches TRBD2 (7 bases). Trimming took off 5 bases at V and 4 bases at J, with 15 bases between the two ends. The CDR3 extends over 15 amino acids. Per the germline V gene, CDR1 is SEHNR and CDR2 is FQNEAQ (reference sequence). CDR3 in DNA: TGTGCCAGCAGCAATACAGGGCGGGGGTACAATGAGCAGTTCTTC. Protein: CASSNTGRGYNEQFF.

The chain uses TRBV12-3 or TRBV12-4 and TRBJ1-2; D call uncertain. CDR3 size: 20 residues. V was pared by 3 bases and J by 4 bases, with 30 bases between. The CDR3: CASSFSGRGNLRATTYGYTF. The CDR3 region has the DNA TGTGCCAGCAGTTTTTCCGGGCGGGGAAACCTAAGGGCTACCACCTATGGCTACACCTTC.

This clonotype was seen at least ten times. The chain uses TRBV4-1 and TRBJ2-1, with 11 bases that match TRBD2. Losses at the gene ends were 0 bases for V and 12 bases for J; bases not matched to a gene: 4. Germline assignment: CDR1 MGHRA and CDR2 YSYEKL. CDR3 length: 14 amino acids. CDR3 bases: TGCGCCAGCAGCCAAGAAAGGCTAGCGGGAGGGCAGTTCTTC. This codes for CASSQERLAGGQFF.

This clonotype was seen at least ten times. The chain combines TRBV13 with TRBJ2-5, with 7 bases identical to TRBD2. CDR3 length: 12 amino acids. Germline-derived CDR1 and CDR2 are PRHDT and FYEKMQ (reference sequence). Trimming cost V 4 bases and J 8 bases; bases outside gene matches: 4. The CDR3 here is CASSYGGGTQYF. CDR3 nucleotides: TGTGCCAGCAGCTACGGCGGGGGAACCCAGTACTTC.

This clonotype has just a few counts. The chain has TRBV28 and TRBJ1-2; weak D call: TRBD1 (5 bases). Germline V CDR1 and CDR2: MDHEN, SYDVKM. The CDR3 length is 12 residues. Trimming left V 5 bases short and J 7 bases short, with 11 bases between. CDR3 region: CASSGQYLGYTF. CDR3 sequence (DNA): TGTGCCAGCAGTGGACAATACCTTGGCTACACCTTC.

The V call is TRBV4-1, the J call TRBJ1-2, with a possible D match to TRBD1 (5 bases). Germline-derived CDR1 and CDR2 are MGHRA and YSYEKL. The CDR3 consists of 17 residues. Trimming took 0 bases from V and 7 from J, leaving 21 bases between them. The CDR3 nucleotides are TGCGCCAGCAGCCAAGATCTCGGGGCCCGAGCTAGGGGTGGCTACACCTTC. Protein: CASSQDLGARARGGYTF.

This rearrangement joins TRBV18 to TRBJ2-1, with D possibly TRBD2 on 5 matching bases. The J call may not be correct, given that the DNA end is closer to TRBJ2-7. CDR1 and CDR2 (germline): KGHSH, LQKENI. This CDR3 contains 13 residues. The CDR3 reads CASSPPSGNEQYF. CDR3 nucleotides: TGTGCCAGCTCACCACCATCGGGGAATGAGCAGTACTTC.